This T cell receptor (beta chain) appears in the sequencing data of a study of T-cell memory formation after mild COVID-19. Notes on the study in general: Those CD4+ clones that contracted were mainly in CM and EM (CD8+ ones in EMRA). Contracting clones from day 15 to 85 had balanced CD4/CD8; later expanders favoured CD4+. The study detected some responding clones in pre-infection memory, suggesting cross-reactive memory joined.

V was trimmed by 1 base and J by 4 bases, leaving 3 bases between them. This CDR3 contains 12 residues. Remarks on this clonotype: Its antigen is unknown.

cDNA libraries for TCR alpha and TCR beta, carrying sample barcodes and UMIs, came from 5'RACE with constant-segment primers. TCRdb analysed the 5' RACE reads with MiXCR anew, one entry per CDR3 protein. The profile covers around 50,000 distinct CDR3 sequences, with roughly 27% appearing a single time and just under 45% taken by the ten largest. The chain is built from TRBV12-3 or TRBV12-4 and TRBJ2-3; D remains ambiguous. The clonotype originates from a man younger than 35 who had mild COVID-19 (a few samples of this study predate the infection). Cell type and time point are not known. The sequencing sample was made of PBMCs or a T cell subset sorted from them (not recorded which). DNA of the CDR3: TGTGCCAGCAGTTTAGTTTCAGATACGCAGTATTTT. Protein: CASSLVSDTQYF.